The 25 T cell receptor beta chains given below trace back to one sample, sequenced in a study of blood T cell repertoires in COVID-19. Here immunoSEQ multiplex PCR was the method, and the copy in TCRdb shows in-frame clones only, minus some. The data contain roughly 110,000 clones, 82% of them seen just once; the ten biggest clones take up roughly 8.2%. Sequenced: peripheral blood. The origin of the receptors is a man between 65 and 85 years old with acute or convalescent COVID-19.

This clone was seen only once. The genes are TRBV4-2 and TRBJ2-1; TRBD2 matches at 7 bases. The CDR3 consists of 15 residues. Germline CDR1 and CDR2: LGHNA and YNFKEQ. The V gene end was trimmed by 4 bases and the J gene end by 6 bases; junction bases not matched to a gene: 9. The CDR3 reads CASSRSGEGRNEQFF. DNA of the CDR3: TGTGCCAGCAGCCGAAGCGGGGAGGGGCGCAATGAGCAGTTCTTC.

J is TRBJ1-4 and V is TRBV28; TRBD1 might be the D (5 bases). The germline gives CDR1 MDHEN, CDR2 SYDVKM. The CDR3 loop spans 15 amino acids. The V end was cut by 4 bases, the J end by 5 bases, with 14 bases between. The CDR3 region is CASSSRDSWNEKLFF. CDR3 coding DNA: TGTGCCAGCAGTTCCCGGGACTCCTGGAATGAAAAACTGTTTTTT.

This clone has only one observation. The V gene is TRBV5-6, the J gene TRBJ1-1; a possible D gene is TRBD1 (6 bases). CDR1 and CDR2 from the germline V gene are SGHDT and YYEEEE. This CDR3 is 16 amino acids long. V was trimmed by 4 bases and J by 4 bases, leaving 20 bases between them. The chain's CDR3 is CASSPNPGALSTEAFF. The CDR3 DNA reads as TGTGCCAGCAGCCCTAACCCAGGGGCCCTGAGCACTGAAGCTTTCTTT.

The CDR3 loop reads CASSPLGGGQGAEQYF. The CDR3 bases are TGTGCCAGCTCACCACTTGGAGGAGGACAGGGTGCCGAGCAGTACTTC. The chain carries TRBV18 and TRBJ2-7, with 8 bases aligning to TRBD1. Germline loops: CDR1 KGHSH, CDR2 LQKENI. The CDR3 runs 16 residues. The junction had 11 bases not matched to a gene; V was cut back by 1 base and J by 6 bases.

V and J are TRBV5-1 and TRBJ1-3; D remains unclear. Germline loops: CDR1 SGHRS, CDR2 YFSETQ. The CDR3 sequence is 11 residues long. V lost 8 bases and J 4 bases, leaving 7 bases between the germline ends. The CDR3 protein is CASYRGNTIYF. The CDR3, as DNA: TGCGCCAGTTACCGGGGAAACACCATATATTTT.

This clone has more than one count but fewer than ten. The chain links TRBV4-1 to TRBJ2-3; 7 bases map to TRBD2. The CDR3 runs 16 residues. From germline, CDR1 is MGHRA and CDR2 YSYEKL. V shed 1 base and J 3 bases; nucleotides not matched to a gene: 7. The CDR3 loop is CASSQVASGITDTQYF. CDR3 nucleotides: TGCGCCAGCAGCCAAGTGGCCAGCGGGATTACAGATACGCAGTATTTT.

The chain combines TRBV5-6 with TRBJ1-1; 8 bases are shared with TRBD1. Germline CDR1 and CDR2: SGHDT and YYEEEE. The CDR3 extends over 16 amino acids. The trim removed 0 bases at V and 7 bases at J, leaving 11 bases unmatched. CDR3 sequence: CASSLAGTGGPHEAFF. The CDR3 DNA is TGTGCCAGCAGCTTGGCCGGTACAGGGGGGCCCCATGAAGCTTTCTTT.

This chain joins TRBV2 and TRBJ1-5; TRBD1 is a possible D gene (6 bases). V was pared by 7 bases and J by 3 bases, with 13 bases between. This CDR3 comprises 14 residues. From germline, CDR1 is SNHLY and CDR2 FYNNEI. The CDR3 nucleotides read TGTGCCAGCAAGAGGACAGCTAACAATCAGCCCCAGCATTTT. It codes for CASKRTANNQPQHF.

The V and J genes are TRBV2 and TRBJ1-3; 7 bases fit TRBD1. Germline lookup yields CDR1 SNHLY and CDR2 FYNNEI. This CDR3 comprises 14 residues. V trimming: 5 bases; J trimming: 4 bases; junction bases outside the gene matches: 5. The chain's CDR3 is CASSSGGTGNTIYF. CDR3 sequence (DNA): TGTGCCAGCAGTTCAGGGGGGACAGGAAACACCATATATTTT.

J is TRBJ1-2 and V is TRBV5-1, with D possibly matching TRBD1 (6 bases). From germline, CDR1 is SGHRS and CDR2 YFSETQ. The V gene lost 2 bases and the J gene lost 4 bases, with 18 bases spanning the gap. This CDR3 is built from 16 residues. Written as DNA, the CDR3 is TGCGCCAGCAGCTTCGAAACAGGGATTACCCCCTATGGCTACACCTTC. This sequence encodes CASSFETGITPYGYTF.

The V call is TRBV28, the J call TRBJ2-3; 9 bases agree with TRBD2. The ends lost 7 bases at V and 4 bases at J; junction bases unmatched: 6. CDR1 and CDR2 from the germline V gene are MDHEN and SYDVKM. CDR3 size: 14 residues. CDR3 residues: CASIHSGRADTQYF. The CDR3 nucleotides read TGTGCCAGCATCCATAGCGGGAGAGCAGATACGCAGTATTTT.

V usage is TRBV13 and J usage is TRBJ2-4, with D perhaps matching TRBD2 (7 bases). V was pared by 2 bases and J by 8 bases, with 13 bases between. The CDR3 extends over 14 amino acids. Germline-derived CDR1 and CDR2 are PRHDT and FYEKMQ (reference sequence). The CDR3 region has the DNA TGTGCCAGCAGCTTAAGGGGGGGCCCCGACATTCAGTACTTC. It specifies CASSLRGGPDIQYF.

The chain is built from TRBV30 and TRBJ2-5; no reliable D call. Per the germline V gene, CDR1 is GTSNPN and CDR2 is SVGIG (reference sequence). The CDR3 is 13 amino acids. The V gene lost 1 base and the J gene lost 1 base, with 7 bases spanning the gap. The CDR3 bases are TGTGCCTGGAGTGGTAGAGCCCAAGAGACCCAGTACTTC. It is translated as CAWSGRAQETQYF.

The V and J genes are TRBV3-1 (or the pseudogene TRBV3-2) and TRBJ2-1; 7 bases map to TRBD1. CDR1 is LGHDT and CDR2 is YNNKEL in the germline V gene (reference sequence). The CDR3 is made up of 14 amino acids. V shed 4 bases and J 3 bases; nucleotides not matched to a gene: 3. The CDR3 DNA follows: TGTGCCAGCAGCCCGGGACAGTACTACAATGAGCAGTTCTTC. Translated: CASSPGQYYNEQFF.

This clone showed up just once. The chain carries TRBV6-6 and TRBJ2-4; 11 bases line up with TRBD1. This CDR3 contains 18 residues. Germline values: CDR1 MNHNY, CDR2 SVGAGI (reference sequence). Trimming removed 5 bases from V and 3 bases from J; junction bases left unmatched: 12. In DNA, the CDR3 is TGTGCCAGCAGTCCCACCGGGACAGGGGGTTCGGGCAAAAACATTCAGTACTTC. It yields the protein CASSPTGTGGSGKNIQYF.

The gene calls are TRBV11-2 and TRBJ1-5; D is undetermined. CDR3 length equals 13 residues. In germline, CDR1 is SGHAT, CDR2 FQNNGV. V was clipped by 0 bases and J by 6 bases, with 6 bases between them. The CDR3 nucleotides read TGTGCCAGCAGCTTAGACCGGAGTCAGCCCCAGCATTTT. It codes for CASSLDRSQPQHF.

This chain joins TRBV7-3 and TRBJ1-1, with D unresolved. This CDR3 contains 13 residues. V shed 6 bases and J shed 0 bases, with 8 bases lying between them. From germline, CDR1 is SGHTA and CDR2 FQGTGA. The CDR3 is CASRRAMNTEAFF. The CDR3 DNA sequence: TGTGCCAGCAGGAGGGCTATGAACACTGAAGCTTTCTTT.

The V call is TRBV28, the J call TRBJ2-1, with 7 bases lining up with TRBD1. Germline V gene sequence: CDR1 MDHEN, CDR2 SYDVKM. V gave up 6 bases and J gave up 2 bases; unmatched junction bases: 13. The CDR3 has 17 amino acids. CDR3 region: CASRLVQGQLTYNEQFF. The CDR3 DNA sequence: TGTGCCAGCAGGCTCGTACAGGGACAGTTAACCTACAATGAGCAGTTCTTC.

J is TRBJ2-5 and V is TRBV5-4; 11 positions match TRBD2. V lost 3 bases, J lost 5 bases, and 12 bases stayed unmatched. Germline V gene lookup returns CDR1 SGHNT and CDR2 YYREEE (reference sequence). The length of the CDR3 is 17 residues. The CDR3 nucleotides read TGTGCCAGCAGCTCTTGGGGTAGCGGGAGGGCCGGGGAGACCCAGTACTTC. As protein: CASSSWGSGRAGETQYF. Looking up the rest from reference TRBV5-4 and TRBJ2-5 gives the full variable domain: ETGVTQSPTHLIKTRGQQVTLRCSSQSGHNTVSWYQQALGQGPQFIFQYYREEENGRGNFPPRFSGLQFPNYSSELNVNALELDDSALYLCASSSWGSGRAGETQYFGPGTRLLVL.

The chain couples TRBV18 to TRBJ1-4; 7 bases match TRBD1. This CDR3 region has 15 residues. Germline V gene data show CDR1 as KGHSH and CDR2 as LQKENI. The V gene end was trimmed by 4 bases and the J gene end by 4 bases; junction bases not matched to a gene: 6. CDR3 residues: CASSQIGQDNEKLFF. The CDR3 DNA sequence: TGTGCCAGCTCACAAATCGGACAGGATAATGAAAAACTGTTTTTT.

The rearrangement links TRBV9 to TRBJ1-2, with 7 nucleotides matching TRBD1. CDR1 is SGDLS, CDR2 YYNGEE, per germline. The CDR3 loop spans 15 amino acids. The V segment lost 3 bases and the J segment 2 bases; nucleotides outside the gene matches: 7. The CDR3 reads CASSGGTAKNYGYTF. The CDR3 DNA reads as TGTGCCAGCAGCGGTGGGACAGCTAAAAACTATGGCTACACCTTC.

The genes are TRBV6-5 and TRBJ1-2, with D possibly TRBD1 on 5 matching bases. Trimming cost V 6 bases and J 8 bases, with 13 bases left between them. Germline-derived CDR1 and CDR2 are MNHEY and SVGAGI. CDR3 length equals 12 residues. The CDR3 coding sequence is TGTGCCAGCAGCTTCCAGGGAGGAGGCTACACCTTC. It encodes CASSFQGGGYTF.

The rearrangement uses TRBV5-1 and TRBJ2-5; perhaps TRBD2 as D (6 bases). The V end lost 3 bases, the J end lost 5 bases, and 20 bases lay between the germline ends. Per germline, CDR1 SGHRS and CDR2 YFSETQ. The CDR3 sequence is 16 residues long. CDR3 protein: CASSSYLTSREETQYF. The CDR3 region has the DNA TGCGCCAGCAGCTCCTACCTGACTAGTAGGGAGGAGACCCAGTACTTC. Complete variable domain (other parts from reference TRBV5-1 and TRBJ2-5): KAGVTQTPRYLIKTRGQQVTLSCSPISGHRSVSWYQQTPGQGLQFLFEYFSETQRNKGNFPGRFSGRQFSNSRSEMNVSTLELGDSALYLCASSSYLTSREETQYFGPGTRLLVL.

The genes are TRBV28 and TRBJ2-7, with 7 bases lining up with TRBD1. This CDR3 spans 15 amino acids. Germline-derived CDR1 and CDR2 are MDHEN and SYDVKM. V was clipped by 4 bases and J by 2 bases; unmatched bases: 8. The CDR3 is CASSSLTGSPYEQYF. The CDR3 region has the DNA TGTGCCAGCAGTTCGTTGACAGGGTCCCCCTACGAGCAGTACTTC. Full variable domain (remainder filled in from reference TRBV28 and TRBJ2-7): DVKVTQSSRYLVKRTGEKVFLECVQDMDHENMFWYRQDPGLGLRLIYFSYDVKMKEKGDIPEGYSVSREKKERFSLILESASTNQTSMYLCASSSLTGSPYEQYFGPGTRLTVT.

This chain connects TRBV7-9 to TRBJ1-6, with 10 bases lining up with TRBD1. This CDR3 contains 16 residues. After removal of 3 bases from V and 9 bases from J, the junction contained 8 bases not matched to a gene. Germline V gene sequence: CDR1 SEHNR, CDR2 FQNEAQ (reference sequence). CDR3: CASSFFRDRGVSPLHF. The CDR3 DNA reads as TGTGCCAGCAGCTTCTTTCGGGACAGGGGTGTTTCACCCCTCCACTTT. Full variable domain (outside the CDR3, taken from reference TRBV7-9 and TRBJ1-6): DTGVSQNPRHKITKRGQNVTFRCDPISEHNRLYWYRQTLGQGPEFLTYFQNEAQLEKSRLLSDRFSAERPKGSFSTLEIQRTEQGDSAMYLCASSFFRDRGVSPLHFGNGTRLTVT.